The sequence of this TCR beta chain was determined in a study of T cells in women clearing cervical HPV infection. Study-level background: Cases: HPV16-related CIN3 or worse on histology, a couple of invasive cancers. Case blood was drawn when the lesion was first found; control blood after infection became undetectable.

The CDR3 is 15 amino acids. CDR1 is SGHAT and CDR2 is FQNNGV in the germline V gene. The V and J ends lost 5 bases and 0 bases, in that order; junction bases with no gene match: 5. The table came from immunoSEQ multiplex PCR; TCRdb's copy has only in-frame clones and leaves some out. Across about 23,000 clones, the top ten clones capture less than 30% of the sample. HPV was found by MY09/MY11 PCR and dot-blot genotyping. Notes on this clone: Its antigen is unknown. The read ends 3 residues early relative to the CDR3; the germline J gene fills the gap.

Findings and caveats of the study: Controls had more TRBV6-7 (around 0.15%) than cases (roughly 0.11%).

The chain uses TRBV11-2 and TRBJ2-7, with 9 positions matching TRBD1. Sequencing was performed on blood buffy coat. The receptor was derived from a woman between 18 and 75 years old with a cervical HPV16 infection that either progressed to CIN3+ or cleared (not recorded which). The chain's CDR3 is CASSRGQGISYEQYF. The DNA read from the CDR3 is TGTGCCAGCAGCCGAGGACAGGGGATCTCCTACGAG.